These 18 T cell receptor beta chains were sequenced from one sample in a study of blood T cell repertoires in COVID-19. Libraries were prepared by immunoSEQ multiplex PCR; TCRdb keeps only in-frame clonotypes and omits some of them. Of some 33,000 clones listed, around 80% are singletons. The sequencing input was peripheral blood. Source of these receptors: a human donor in a cohort sampled during active COVID-19.

The V gene is TRBV9, the J gene TRBJ2-7; D not certain. Between the trimmed V and J ends, which lost 1 base and 2 bases, there was a span of 13 bases. CDR1 and CDR2 (germline): SGDLS, YYNGEE. The CDR3 contains 15 residues. CDR3 region: CASSVSGGTAYEQYF. CDR3 bases: TGTGCCAGCAGCGTATCTGGCGGAACCGCCTACGAGCAGTACTTC.

A remark on this clone: A junction boundary mismatches the germline segment, possibly from a read error. The V and J genes are TRBV5-1 and TRBJ2-7, with a tentative D call TRBD1 (7 bases). Germline CDR1 and CDR2: SGHRS and YFSETQ. CDR3 length equals 14 residues. The CDR3 is CASSLDGQGGKQDF. DNA of the CDR3: TGCGCCAGCAGCTTGGATGGCCAGGGGGGCAAACAGGACTTC.

The rearrangement links TRBV6-1 to TRBJ2-1; 10 bases fit TRBD2. The CDR3 runs 14 residues. Germline loops: CDR1 MNHNS, CDR2 SASEGT. The V segment lost 2 bases and the J segment 5 bases; nucleotides outside the gene matches: 0. CDR3 protein: CASSELAGDNEQFF. CDR3 nucleotide sequence: TGTGCCAGCAGTGAACTAGCGGGGGACAATGAGCAGTTCTTC.

The V call is TRBV7-9, the J call TRBJ1-6, with TRBD1 matching over 8 bases. The trim removed 0 bases at V and 10 bases at J, leaving 8 bases unmatched. Looked up from germline, CDR1 is SEHNR and CDR2 is FQNEAQ (reference sequence). This CDR3 is 16 amino acids long. The CDR3 region has the DNA TGTGCCAGCAGCTTAGCGGCGCAGGGGGCAAGCTCACCCCTCCACTTT. This sequence encodes CASSLAAQGASSPLHF.

This clone was detected only once. The CDR3: CASSLTSMSTEAFF. The CDR3, as DNA: TGTGCCAGCAGCTTAACCTCAATGAGCACTGAAGCTTTCTTT. The chain uses TRBV7-9 and TRBJ1-1; D gene ambiguous. Germline loops: CDR1 SEHNR, CDR2 FQNEAQ (reference sequence). Trimming left V 2 bases short and J 4 bases short, with 11 bases between. The CDR3 extends over 14 amino acids.

The rearrangement joins TRBV29-1 to TRBJ1-4; D is unclear. The CDR3 length is 14 residues. Trimming took off 1 base at V and 6 bases at J, with 12 bases between the two ends. Per germline, CDR1 SQVTM and CDR2 ANQGSEA. The DNA of the CDR3 is TGCAGCGTTGAAGTAGAGCCATTGGATGAAAAACTGTTTTTT. Protein product: CSVEVEPLDEKLFF.

The chain links TRBV19 to TRBJ2-1, with 12 nucleotides matching TRBD2. This CDR3 region has 15 residues. J lost 2 bases, V lost 7 bases, and 3 bases had no gene match. From germline, CDR1 is LNHDA and CDR2 SQIVND (reference sequence). The chain's CDR3 is CASNPSGGAYNEQFF. The CDR3 nucleotides are TGTGCCAGTAACCCTAGCGGGGGGGCCTACAATGAGCAGTTCTTC.

This clone was counted a few times. The V and J genes are TRBV18 and TRBJ1-1, with TRBD1 as a possible D gene (6 bases). The CDR3 totals 14 residues. CDR1 is KGHSH and CDR2 is LQKENI in the germline V gene. Trimming removed 2 bases at V and 6 bases at J, with 13 bases between. The DNA for the CDR3 is TGTGCCAGCTCACCAAACAGGGAAGGACCTGAAGCTTTCTTT. As protein: CASSPNREGPEAFF.

The chain combines TRBV6-2 or TRBV6-3 with TRBJ2-4; D is ambiguous. Germline CDR1 reads MNHEY; CDR2 reads SVGEGT. V was cut by 0 bases and J by 5 bases, with 14 bases left in between. The CDR3 extends over 16 amino acids. The CDR3 DNA follows: TGTGCCAGCAGTTACTCGAACACCAATATCCAAAACATTCAGTACTTC. Translated: CASSYSNTNIQNIQYF.

In its sample, this clone was seen a few times. CDR3 sequence (DNA): TGTGCCGGGGCGAAGACACATGATCAGCCCCAGCATTTT. Amino acids: CAGAKTHDQPQHF. The rearrangement links TRBV2 to TRBJ1-5; maybe TRBD1 (5 bases). This CDR3 has 13 residues. The germline V gene encodes CDR1 SNHLY and CDR2 FYNNEI. V was shortened by 11 bases and J by 5 bases, with 16 bases between the two germline ends.

The genes are TRBV29-1 and TRBJ2-1, with 8 positions matching TRBD2. Germline lookup yields CDR1 SQVTM and CDR2 ANQGSEA. The CDR3 covers 14 residues. The V segment lost 4 bases and the J segment 1 base; nucleotides outside the gene matches: 3. The CDR3 loop reads CSVVGGGSYNEQFF. The CDR3 nucleotides read TGCAGCGTTGTCGGCGGGGGGTCCTACAATGAGCAGTTCTTC.

V and J are TRBV12-5 and TRBJ2-1; D is possibly TRBD1 (5 bases). V dropped 1 base and J dropped 8 bases, with 15 bases sitting between them. Germline CDR1 is LGHNT and CDR2 is FRNRAP. The CDR3 is 15 amino acids. CDR3 DNA sequence: TGTGCTAGTGGTTTGGATCCTCTGGGGCCTCATGAGCAGTTCTTC. Translation: CASGLDPLGPHEQFF.

The chain combines TRBV5-1 with TRBJ2-2, with TRBD1 as a possible D gene (5 bases). Per the germline V gene, CDR1 is SGHRS and CDR2 is YFSETQ. The CDR3 consists of 15 residues. Trimming took 4 bases from V and 2 from J, leaving 12 bases between them. CDR3 bases: TGCGCCAGCAGCCTTCAGACAGCAAACACCGGGGAGCTGTTTTTT. It encodes CASSLQTANTGELFF. The full variable domain, rest sourced from reference TRBV5-1 and TRBJ2-2, is KAGVTQTPRYLIKTRGQQVTLSCSPISGHRSVSWYQQTPGQGLQFLFEYFSETQRNKGNFPGRFSGRQFSNSRSEMNVSTLELGDSALYLCASSLQTANTGELFFGEGSRLTVL.

The chain links TRBV28 to TRBJ1-3; 12 bases fit TRBD1. The germline V gene encodes CDR1 MDHEN and CDR2 SYDVKM. CDR3 length equals 18 residues. V lost 6 bases, J lost 2 bases, and 11 bases stayed unmatched. In DNA, the CDR3 is TGTGCCAGCAGCTCAGAGGGGGACAGGGGGCGCCCTGGAAACACCATATATTTT. Amino acid sequence: CASSSEGDRGRPGNTIYF.

The rearrangement uses TRBV28 and TRBJ1-3; 12 positions match TRBD1. In germline, CDR1 is MDHEN, CDR2 SYDVKM. Trimming at V came to 5 bases and at J to 4 bases, leaving 9 bases not matched to a gene. There are 17 residues in the CDR3. The CDR3 DNA sequence: TGTGCCAGCAGTATGCCGGGACAGGGGGCCTCAGGAAACACCATATATTTT. Protein product: CASSMPGQGASGNTIYF.

The table lists this clone with a count of one. The CDR3: CASSPPGGPRSYEQYF. As DNA, the CDR3 is TGCGCCAGCAGCCCCCCGGGGGGTCCAAGGTCCTACGAGCAGTACTTC. The V call is TRBV5-1, the J call TRBJ2-7, with TRBD2 matching over 7 bases. Germline V gene sequence: CDR1 SGHRS, CDR2 YFSETQ. The CDR3 runs 16 residues. V trimming: 4 bases; J trimming: 1 base; junction bases outside the gene matches: 11.

The chain recombines TRBV4-1 with TRBJ2-3; TRBD2 aligns across 9 bases. Germline values: CDR1 MGHRA, CDR2 YSYEKL. The CDR3 length is 16 residues. Germline trimming cut 0 bases from V and 4 bases from J; bases unmatched to any gene: 5. Written as DNA, the CDR3 is TGCGCCAGCAGCCAAGATTCGCGGGGGGGCCCAGATACGCAGTATTTT. Translation gives CASSQDSRGGPDTQYF.

The gene calls are TRBV12-3 or TRBV12-4 and TRBJ2-1, with 9 bases identical to TRBD1. The V and J ends lost 6 bases and 9 bases, in that order; junction bases with no gene match: 6. The CDR3 totals 13 residues. CDR3 DNA sequence: TGTGCCAGCAGATCAACAGGGGGCACTGAGCAGTTCTTC. It translates to CASRSTGGTEQFF.